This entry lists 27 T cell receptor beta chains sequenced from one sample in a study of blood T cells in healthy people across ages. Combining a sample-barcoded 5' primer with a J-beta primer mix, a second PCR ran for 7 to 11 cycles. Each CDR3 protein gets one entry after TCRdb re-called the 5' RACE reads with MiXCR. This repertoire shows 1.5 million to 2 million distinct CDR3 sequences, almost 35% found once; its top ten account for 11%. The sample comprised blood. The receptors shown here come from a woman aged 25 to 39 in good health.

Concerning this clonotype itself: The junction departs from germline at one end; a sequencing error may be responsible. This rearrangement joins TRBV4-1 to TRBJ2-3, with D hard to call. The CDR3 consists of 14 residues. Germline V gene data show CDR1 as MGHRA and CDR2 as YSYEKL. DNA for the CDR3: TGCGCCGGCAGCCAAGTATCCAACACAGATACGCAGTATTTT. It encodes CAGSQVSNTDTQYF.

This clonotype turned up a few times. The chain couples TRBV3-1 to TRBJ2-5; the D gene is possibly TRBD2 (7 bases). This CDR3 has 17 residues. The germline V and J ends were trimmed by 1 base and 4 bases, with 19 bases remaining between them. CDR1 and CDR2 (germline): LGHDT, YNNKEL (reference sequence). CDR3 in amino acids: CASSQGLLGGPGETQYF. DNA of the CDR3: TGTGCCAGCAGCCAAGGGTTGCTCGGGGGGCCCGGAGAGACCCAGTACTTC.

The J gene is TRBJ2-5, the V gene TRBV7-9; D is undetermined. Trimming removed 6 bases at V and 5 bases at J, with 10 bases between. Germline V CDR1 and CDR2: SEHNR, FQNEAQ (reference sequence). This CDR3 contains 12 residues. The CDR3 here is CASRSMRETQYF. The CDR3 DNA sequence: TGTGCCAGCAGGTCGATGCGGGAGACCCAGTACTTC.

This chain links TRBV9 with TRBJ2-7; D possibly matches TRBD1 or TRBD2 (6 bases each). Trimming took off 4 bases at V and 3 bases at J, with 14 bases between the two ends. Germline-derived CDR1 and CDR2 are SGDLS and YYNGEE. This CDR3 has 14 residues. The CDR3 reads CASSSAGTRYEQYF. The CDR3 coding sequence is TGTGCCAGCAGCTCCGCGGGGACACGCTACGAGCAGTACTTC.

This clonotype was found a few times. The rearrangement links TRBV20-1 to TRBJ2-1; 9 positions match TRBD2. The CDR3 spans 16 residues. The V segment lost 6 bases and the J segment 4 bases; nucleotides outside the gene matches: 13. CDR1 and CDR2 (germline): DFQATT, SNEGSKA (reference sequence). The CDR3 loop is CSAPPPLAGQYNEQFF. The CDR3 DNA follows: TGCAGTGCCCCCCCCCCTCTAGCGGGGCAATACAATGAGCAGTTCTTC.

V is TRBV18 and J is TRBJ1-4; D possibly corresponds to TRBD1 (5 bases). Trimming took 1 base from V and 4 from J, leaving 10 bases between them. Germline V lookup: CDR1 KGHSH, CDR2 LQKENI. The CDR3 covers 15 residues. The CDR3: CASSPRDGLNEKLFF. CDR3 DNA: TGTGCCAGCTCACCACGGGACGGCCTTAATGAAAAACTGTTTTTT.

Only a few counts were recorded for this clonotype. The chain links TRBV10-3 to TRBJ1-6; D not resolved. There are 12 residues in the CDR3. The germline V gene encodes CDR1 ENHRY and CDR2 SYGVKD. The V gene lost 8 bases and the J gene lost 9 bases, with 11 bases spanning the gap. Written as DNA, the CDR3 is TGTGCCATCTCGGATCTTGGTTCACCCCTCCACTTT. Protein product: CAISDLGSPLHF.

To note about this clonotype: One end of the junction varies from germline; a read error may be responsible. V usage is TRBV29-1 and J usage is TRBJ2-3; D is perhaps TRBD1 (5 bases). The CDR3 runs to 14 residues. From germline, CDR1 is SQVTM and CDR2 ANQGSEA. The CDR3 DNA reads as TGCAGCGTCAGGACGGATACACACACAGGTACGCAGTATTTT. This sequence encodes CSVRTDTHTGTQYF.

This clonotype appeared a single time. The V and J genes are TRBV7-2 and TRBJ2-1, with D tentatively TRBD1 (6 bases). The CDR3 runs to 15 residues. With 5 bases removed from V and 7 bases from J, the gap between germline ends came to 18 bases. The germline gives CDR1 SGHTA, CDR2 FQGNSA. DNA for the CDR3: TGTGCCAGCAGCATCCTGGGGGCGACCGGGAATGAGCAGTTCTTC. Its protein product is CASSILGATGNEQFF.

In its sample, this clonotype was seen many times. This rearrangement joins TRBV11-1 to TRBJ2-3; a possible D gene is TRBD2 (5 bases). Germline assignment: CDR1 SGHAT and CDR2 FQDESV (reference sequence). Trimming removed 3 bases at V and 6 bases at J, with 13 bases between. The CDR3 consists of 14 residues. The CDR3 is CASSFEGLGDTQYF. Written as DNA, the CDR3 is TGTGCCAGCAGCTTCGAGGGCCTGGGGGATACGCAGTATTTT. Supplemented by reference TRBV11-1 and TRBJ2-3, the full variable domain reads EAEVAQSPRYKITEKSQAVAFWCDPISGHATLYWYRQILGQGPELLVQFQDESVVDDSQLPKDRFSAERLKGVDSTLKIQPAELGDSAMYLCASSFEGLGDTQYFGPGTRLTVL.

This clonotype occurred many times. The CDR3 DNA is TGTGCCAGCAGTTTGGGACAGGGGTTGAACGAGCAGTACTTC. Protein product: CASSLGQGLNEQYF. The V and J genes are TRBV27 and TRBJ2-7; TRBD1 matches at 10 bases. Trimming cost V 3 bases and J 5 bases; bases outside gene matches: 4. The germline V gene has CDR1 MNHEY and CDR2 SMNVEV (reference sequence). The CDR3 totals 14 residues.

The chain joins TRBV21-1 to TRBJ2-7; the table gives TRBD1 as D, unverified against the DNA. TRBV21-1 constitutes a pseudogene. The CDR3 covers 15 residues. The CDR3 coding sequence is TGTGCCAGCAGCAAAGCGCATGGGGGACCCTACGAGCAGTACTTC. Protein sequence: CASSKAHGGPYEQYF.

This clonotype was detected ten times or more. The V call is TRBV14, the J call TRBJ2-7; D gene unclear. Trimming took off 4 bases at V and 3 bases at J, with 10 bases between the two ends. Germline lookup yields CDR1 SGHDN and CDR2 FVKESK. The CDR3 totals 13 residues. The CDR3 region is CASSRIGFYEQYF. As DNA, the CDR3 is TGTGCCAGCAGCCGAATTGGCTTCTACGAGCAGTACTTC.

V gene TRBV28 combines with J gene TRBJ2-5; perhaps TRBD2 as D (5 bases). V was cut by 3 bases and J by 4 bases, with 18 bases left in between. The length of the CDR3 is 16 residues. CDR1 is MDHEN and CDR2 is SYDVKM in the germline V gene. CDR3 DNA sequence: TGTGCCAGCAGTTTTAACTACGCTAGCCTCTCAGAGACCCAGTACTTC. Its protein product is CASSFNYASLSETQYF.

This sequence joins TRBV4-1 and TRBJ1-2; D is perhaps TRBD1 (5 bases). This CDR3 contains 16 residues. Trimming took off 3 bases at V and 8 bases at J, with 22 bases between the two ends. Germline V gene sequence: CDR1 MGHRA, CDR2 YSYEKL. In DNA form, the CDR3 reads TGCGCCAGCAGCCAGGTACTGGACAAGGTGTTACGCGGCTACACCTTC. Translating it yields CASSQVLDKVLRGYTF.

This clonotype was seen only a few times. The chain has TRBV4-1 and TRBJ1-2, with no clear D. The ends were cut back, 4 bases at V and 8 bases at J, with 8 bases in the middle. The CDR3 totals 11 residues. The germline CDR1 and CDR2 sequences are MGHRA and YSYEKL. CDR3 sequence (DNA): TGCGCCAGCAGCCGCGGAAGCGGCTACACCTTC. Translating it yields CASSRGSGYTF.

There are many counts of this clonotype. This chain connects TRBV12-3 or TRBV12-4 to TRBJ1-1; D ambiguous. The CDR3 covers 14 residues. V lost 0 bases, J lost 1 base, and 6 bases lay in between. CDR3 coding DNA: TGTGCCAGCAGTTTAGCAGGGCCGAACACTGAAGCTTTCTTT. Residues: CASSLAGPNTEAFF.

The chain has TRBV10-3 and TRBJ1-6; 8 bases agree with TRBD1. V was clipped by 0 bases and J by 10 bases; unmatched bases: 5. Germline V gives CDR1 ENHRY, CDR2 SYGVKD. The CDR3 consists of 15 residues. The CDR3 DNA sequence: TGTGCCATCAGTGAGTCGCAGGGGGCTATGTCACCCCTCCACTTT. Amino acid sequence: CAISESQGAMSPLHF.

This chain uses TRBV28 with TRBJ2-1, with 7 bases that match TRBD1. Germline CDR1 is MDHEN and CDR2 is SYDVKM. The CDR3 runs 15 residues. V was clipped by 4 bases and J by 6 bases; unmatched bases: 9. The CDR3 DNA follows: TGTGCCAGCAGTTCCGCTCGGACAGGAAGCAATGAGCAGTTCTTC. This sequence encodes CASSSARTGSNEQFF.

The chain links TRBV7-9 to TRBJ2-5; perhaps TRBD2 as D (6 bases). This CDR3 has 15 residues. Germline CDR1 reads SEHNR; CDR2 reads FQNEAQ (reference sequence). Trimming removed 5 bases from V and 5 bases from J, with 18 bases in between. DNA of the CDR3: TGTGCCAGCAGCCCGGTAGGCGACGCGGGGGAGACCCAGTACTTC. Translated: CASSPVGDAGETQYF. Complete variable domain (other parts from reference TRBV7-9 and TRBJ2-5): DTGVSQNPRHKITKRGQNVTFRCDPISEHNRLYWYRQTLGQGPEFLTYFQNEAQLEKSRLLSDRFSAERPKGSFSTLEIQRTEQGDSAMYLCASSPVGDAGETQYFGPGTRLLVL.

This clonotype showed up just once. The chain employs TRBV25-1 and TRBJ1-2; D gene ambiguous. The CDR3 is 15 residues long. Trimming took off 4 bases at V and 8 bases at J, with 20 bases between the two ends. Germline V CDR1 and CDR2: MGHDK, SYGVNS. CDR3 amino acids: CASSGNAPTVSGYTF. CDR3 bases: TGTGCCAGCAGTGGAAATGCGCCGACTGTATCGGGCTACACCTTC.

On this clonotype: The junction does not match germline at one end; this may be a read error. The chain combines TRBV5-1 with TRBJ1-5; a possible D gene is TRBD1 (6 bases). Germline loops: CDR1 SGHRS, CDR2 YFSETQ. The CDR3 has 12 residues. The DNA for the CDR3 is TGCGTCAGCAGCGAGGGGGGACAGCCCCAGCATTTT. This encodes CVSSEGGQPQHF. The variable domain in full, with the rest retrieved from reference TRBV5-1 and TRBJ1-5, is KAGVTQTPRYLIKTRGQQVTLSCSPISGHRSVSWYQQTPGQGLQFLFEYFSETQRNKGNFPGRFSGRQFSNSRSEMNVSTLELGDSALYLCVSSEGGQPQHFGDGTRLSIL.

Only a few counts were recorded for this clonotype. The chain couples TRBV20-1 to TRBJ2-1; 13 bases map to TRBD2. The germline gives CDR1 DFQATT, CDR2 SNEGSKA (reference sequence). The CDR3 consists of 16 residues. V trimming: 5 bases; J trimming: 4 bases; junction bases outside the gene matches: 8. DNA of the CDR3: TGCAGTGCTTTTCCCCGGACTAGCGGGAGTTACAATGAGCAGTTCTTC. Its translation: CSAFPRTSGSYNEQFF.

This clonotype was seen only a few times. The CDR3 spells CSASRGRGLNEQFF. CDR3 nucleotides: TGCAGTGCTAGTAGAGGGAGGGGCCTCAATGAGCAGTTCTTC. The V call is TRBV20-1, the J call TRBJ2-1, with 7 bases fitting TRBD2. Trimming at V came to 3 bases and at J to 6 bases, leaving 8 bases not matched to a gene. CDR3 length: 14 amino acids. Per germline, CDR1 DFQATT and CDR2 SNEGSKA (reference sequence).

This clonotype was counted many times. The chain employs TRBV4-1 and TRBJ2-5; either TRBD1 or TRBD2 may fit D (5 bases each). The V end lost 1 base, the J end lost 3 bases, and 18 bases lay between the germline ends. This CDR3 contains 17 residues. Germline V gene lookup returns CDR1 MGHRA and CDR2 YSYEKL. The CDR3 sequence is CASSQGRDPRGEETQYF. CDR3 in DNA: TGCGCCAGCAGCCAAGGCCGGGACCCCAGAGGTGAAGAGACCCAGTACTTC.

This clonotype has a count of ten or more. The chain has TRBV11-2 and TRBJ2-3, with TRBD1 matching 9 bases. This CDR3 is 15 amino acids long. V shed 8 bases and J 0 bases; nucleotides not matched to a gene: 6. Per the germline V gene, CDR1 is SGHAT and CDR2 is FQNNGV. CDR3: CASSYRGQSTDTQYF. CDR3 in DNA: TGTGCCAGCTCGTACAGGGGGCAAAGCACAGATACGCAGTATTTT.

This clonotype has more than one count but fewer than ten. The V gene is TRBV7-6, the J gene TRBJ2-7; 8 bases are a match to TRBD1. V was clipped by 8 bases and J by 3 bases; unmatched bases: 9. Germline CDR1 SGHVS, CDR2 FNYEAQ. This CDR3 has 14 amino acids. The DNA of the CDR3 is TGTGCCAGCGGCCAGACAGGGGCTCGCTACGAGCAGTACTTC. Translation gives CASGQTGARYEQYF.